The 21 T cell receptor beta chains listed next were all sequenced from one sample in a study of human T cells and chemical hapten exposure. TCRdb re-derived calls from the RACE reads in MiXCR, one entry per CDR3 protein. The sample yields 85,000 or so distinct CDR3 sequences, around 10% seen once. Noted time point: patch test 2, 6 weeks after DPC sensitization. The treatment was: therapeutic diphenylcyclopropenone sensitization with weekly scalp DPC. This sample comprised whole blood, obtained in connection with sensitization to the hapten diphenylcyclopropenone (DPC). The receptors originated from a young man with alopecia areata. Some clones in this sample may be carry-over from other donors' samples.

This clonotype appeared a few times. This chain links TRBV20-1 with TRBJ2-1; 11 bases line up with TRBD2. The CDR3 has 15 amino acids. After removal of 6 bases from V and 5 bases from J, the junction contained 9 bases not matched to a gene. In germline, CDR1 is DFQATT, CDR2 SNEGSKA (reference sequence). Here the CDR3 reads CSARRLAGIDNEQFF. DNA of the CDR3: TGCAGTGCGCGACGACTAGCGGGGATTGACAATGAGCAGTTCTTC.

V gene TRBV4-1 combines with J gene TRBJ2-3; D may be TRBD1 (5 bases). In germline, CDR1 is MGHRA, CDR2 YSYEKL. V lost 1 base to trimming and J lost 4 bases, with 15 bases between them. The CDR3 is made up of 16 amino acids. CDR3 amino acids: CASSQVPGSVPDTQYF. DNA for the CDR3: TGCGCCAGCAGCCAAGTGCCAGGGTCGGTTCCAGATACGCAGTATTTT.

The table lists this clonotype with a few counts. In nucleotides, the CDR3 is TGCAGTGCTAGAGACCCGGGTACCGGACTAGCGGGGACGAAGCAGTTCTTC. This encodes CSARDPGTGLAGTKQFF. J is TRBJ2-1 and V is TRBV20-1; 12 bases agree with TRBD2. Germline loops: CDR1 DFQATT, CDR2 SNEGSKA (reference sequence). J lost 11 bases, V lost 0 bases, and 14 bases had no gene match. The CDR3 is made up of 17 amino acids.

This clonotype has more than one count but fewer than ten. V usage is TRBV4-2 and J usage is TRBJ2-2, with D tentatively TRBD1 or TRBD2 (6 bases each). V was trimmed by 3 bases and J by 3 bases, leaving 14 bases between them. Germline V lookup: CDR1 LGHNA, CDR2 YNFKEQ. The CDR3 runs 16 residues. The DNA of the CDR3 is TGTGCCAGCAGCCAGTATGGGGGGCTCTACACCGGGGAGCTGTTTTTT. It is translated as CASSQYGGLYTGELFF.

The rearrangement links TRBV9 to TRBJ1-1, with TRBD1 as a possible D gene (5 bases). This CDR3 has 13 amino acids. Germline V CDR1 and CDR2: SGDLS, YYNGEE. Trimming took 2 bases from V and 4 from J, leaving 9 bases between them. The CDR3 DNA reads TGTGCCAGCAGCGTCAGGGAGGGCACTGAAGCTTTCTTT. Protein product: CASSVREGTEAFF.

The chain joins TRBV7-6 to TRBJ2-5; 7 bases agree with TRBD1. The germline V gene has CDR1 SGHVS and CDR2 FNYEAQ. V dropped 4 bases and J dropped 4; count of bases not matched to a gene: 6. There are 14 residues in the CDR3. CDR3 amino acids: CASSSTGTRETQYF. As DNA, the CDR3 is TGTGCCAGCAGCTCGACAGGGACCCGAGAGACCCAGTACTTC.

This clonotype was seen more than once but under ten times. The J gene is TRBJ1-1, the V gene TRBV7-3, with 9 bases lining up with TRBD1. Germline V gives CDR1 SGHTA, CDR2 FQGTGA. The CDR3 length is 13 residues. With V trimmed by 4 bases and J by 11 bases, 8 bases remained unmatched. The CDR3 reads CASSYRDRAVAFF. CDR3 DNA: TGTGCCAGCAGCTACCGGGACAGGGCAGTTGCTTTCTTT.

At least ten counts were recorded for this clonotype. The V call is TRBV7-6, the J call TRBJ2-7; the D is unclear. Looked up from germline, CDR1 is SGHVS and CDR2 is FNYEAQ. This CDR3 has 14 amino acids. V lost 4 bases to trimming and J lost 0 bases, with 10 bases between them. The CDR3 sequence: CASSSEYFSYEQYF. In DNA, the CDR3 is TGTGCCAGCAGCTCGGAATATTTCTCCTACGAGCAGTACTTC.

At least ten counts were recorded for this clonotype. It is unclear where the CDR3 begins or ends on the DNA, so no DNA is shown, and the CDR3 is as TCRdb lists it. The CDR3 loop reads CISVSEAYGQTYYYEQYV. The rearrangement joins TRBV7-5 to TRBJ2-7. TRBV7-5 is deemed a pseudogene. The CDR3 is 18 amino acids long, termini counted.

Concerning this clonotype itself: The junction and the germline gene differ at one end; a read error may be behind it. This chain links TRBV6-4 with TRBJ2-1; D might be TRBD2 (7 bases). This CDR3 has 15 residues. Germline CDR1 is MRHNA and CDR2 is SNTAGT. The CDR3 sequence is CTSSDKAGAYNEQFF. In DNA form, the CDR3 reads TGTACCAGCAGTGACAAGGCGGGGGCATACAATGAGCAGTTCTTC.

This clonotype was counted between two and nine times. The CDR3 DNA reads as TGTGCCAGCAGCCCCCGCACGAACACCGGGGAGCTGTTTTTT. Its translation is CASSPRTNTGELFF. The chain joins TRBV7-3 to TRBJ2-2, with D hard to call. Trimming shortened V by 5 bases and J by 0 bases, and 7 bases separated the two germline ends. CDR3 length: 14 amino acids. Per the germline V gene, CDR1 is SGHTA and CDR2 is FQGTGA.

A word on this clonotype: One end of the junction does not line up with germline, which may come from a read error. The rearrangement joins TRBV7-6 to TRBJ2-2; 8 nucleotides align to TRBD1. The CDR3 has 16 residues. From germline, CDR1 is SGHVS and CDR2 FNYEAQ. DNA for the CDR3: TGTGCCAGCAGCTTCCAGACAGGGGCGAACACCGGGGAGCCGTTTTTT. Protein: CASSFQTGANTGEPFF.

This clonotype was counted many times. The rearrangement links TRBV7-9 to TRBJ2-1; D is ambiguous. Trimming shortened V by 5 bases and J by 7 bases, and 21 bases separated the two germline ends. Germline V gene data show CDR1 as SEHNR and CDR2 as FQNEAQ (reference sequence). This CDR3 has 16 residues. The CDR3 bases are TGTGCCAGCAGCCCCCCCAGGTTCACAGCTTCGAATGAGCAGTTCTTC. It is translated as CASSPPRFTASNEQFF.

This clonotype was seen ten or more times. This rearrangement joins TRBV9 to TRBJ1-1; 9 bases agree with TRBD1. The CDR3 consists of 14 residues. V gave up 3 bases and J gave up 7 bases; unmatched junction bases: 7. Germline CDR1 reads SGDLS; CDR2 reads YYNGEE. Written as DNA, the CDR3 is TGTGCCAGCAGCGCTGGACAGGGGCTACGTGAAGCTTTCTTT. Residues: CASSAGQGLREAFF.

In this sample, this clonotype turned up a few times. The chain links TRBV10-3 to TRBJ2-2; D assignment may be TRBD1 or TRBD2 (5 bases each). CDR3 length equals 14 residues. Trimming took 6 bases from V and 1 from J, leaving 9 bases between them. Per germline, CDR1 ENHRY and CDR2 SYGVKD. This CDR3 reads CAIRGDGNTGELFF. The CDR3 region has the DNA TGTGCCATCAGGGGGGACGGGAACACCGGGGAGCTGTTTTTT.

The rearrangement uses TRBV20-1 and TRBJ2-7, with D unclear. From germline, CDR1 is DFQATT and CDR2 SNEGSKA (reference sequence). The germline V and J ends were trimmed by 0 bases and 2 bases, with 8 bases remaining between them. This CDR3 comprises 13 residues. CDR3 region: CSARDRQPYEQYF. The CDR3 nucleotides read TGCAGTGCTAGAGATCGCCAGCCCTACGAGCAGTACTTC.

This clonotype was seen many times. The J gene is TRBJ2-4, the V gene TRBV7-3; D possibly matches TRBD1 or TRBD2 (5 bases each). This CDR3 is 13 amino acids long. From germline, CDR1 is SGHTA and CDR2 FQGTGA. Trimming stripped 1 base from V and 6 bases from J, with 7 bases between. The CDR3 region has the DNA TGTGCCAGCAGCTTAAGTGGGGGAAACATTCAGTACTTC. Encoded protein: CASSLSGGNIQYF.

V is TRBV7-6 and J is TRBJ2-3; D possibly matches TRBD1 or TRBD2 (6 bases each). V lost 5 bases, J lost 1 base, and 16 bases lay in between. CDR1 is SGHVS, CDR2 FNYEAQ, per germline. The CDR3 is made up of 16 amino acids. This CDR3 is CASSPRRGQRTDTQYF. In DNA, the CDR3 is TGTGCCAGCAGCCCCCGGAGGGGACAACGCACAGATACGCAGTATTTT.

Ten or more counts support this clonotype. The genes are TRBV20-1 and TRBJ2-5; a possible D gene is TRBD1 (7 bases). CDR1 and CDR2 (germline): DFQATT, SNEGSKA (reference sequence). The CDR3 is made up of 14 amino acids. V was trimmed by 4 bases and J by 4 bases, leaving 16 bases between them. CDR3 region: CSATNRGGLETQYF. The CDR3 DNA reads TGCAGTGCTACGAACAGGGGAGGCCTAGAGACCCAGTACTTC.

This clonotype has at least ten counts. The chain joins TRBV11-2 to TRBJ1-2; unclear D gene. CDR3 length: 15 amino acids. Germline CDR1 and CDR2: SGHAT and FQNNGV. V was shortened by 5 bases and J by 3 bases, with 16 bases between the two germline ends. This chain's CDR3 is CASSPRHAVDYGYTF. In nucleotides, the CDR3 is TGTGCCAGCAGCCCAAGACACGCCGTTGACTATGGCTACACCTTC.

J is TRBJ1-5 and V is TRBV20-1, with D perhaps matching TRBD1 (5 bases). V lost 2 bases and J lost 6, with 17 bases in between. The CDR3 sequence is 15 residues long. Germline CDR1 reads DFQATT; CDR2 reads SNEGSKA (reference sequence). The DNA of the CDR3 is TGCAGTGCTAGAAAGGCAGTGGGGGACTTTCAGCCCCAGCATTTT. Translation: CSARKAVGDFQPQHF.